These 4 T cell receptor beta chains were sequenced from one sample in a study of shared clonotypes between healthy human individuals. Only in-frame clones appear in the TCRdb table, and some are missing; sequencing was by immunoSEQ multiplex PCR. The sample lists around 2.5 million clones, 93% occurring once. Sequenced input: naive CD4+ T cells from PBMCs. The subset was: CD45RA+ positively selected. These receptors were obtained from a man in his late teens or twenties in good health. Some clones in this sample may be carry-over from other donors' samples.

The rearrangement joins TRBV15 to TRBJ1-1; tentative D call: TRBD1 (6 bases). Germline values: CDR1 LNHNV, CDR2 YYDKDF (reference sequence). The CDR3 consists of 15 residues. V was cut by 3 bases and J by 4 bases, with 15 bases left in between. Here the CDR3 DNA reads TGTGCCACCAGCAGCGCGAGGGGGGGCCCCACTGAAGCTTTCTTT. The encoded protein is CATSSARGGPTEAFF.

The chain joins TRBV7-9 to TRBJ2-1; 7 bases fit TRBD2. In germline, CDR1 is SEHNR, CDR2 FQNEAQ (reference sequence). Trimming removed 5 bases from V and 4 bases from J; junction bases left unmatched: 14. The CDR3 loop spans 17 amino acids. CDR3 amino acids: CASSQTLGRGIYNEQFF. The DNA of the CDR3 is TGTGCCAGCAGCCAAACTTTGGGGCGGGGGATTTACAATGAGCAGTTCTTC. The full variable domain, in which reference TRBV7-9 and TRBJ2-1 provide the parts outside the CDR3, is DTGVSQNPRHKITKRGQNVTFRCDPISEHNRLYWYRQTLGQGPEFLTYFQNEAQLEKSRLLSDRFSAERPKGSFSTLEIQRTEQGDSAMYLCASSQTLGRGIYNEQFFGPGTRLTVL.

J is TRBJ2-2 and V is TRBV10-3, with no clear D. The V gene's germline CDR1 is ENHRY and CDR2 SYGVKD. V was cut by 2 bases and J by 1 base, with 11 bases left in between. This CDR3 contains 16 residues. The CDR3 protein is CAISEDGPMNTGELFF. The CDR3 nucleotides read TGTGCCATCAGTGAGGACGGACCGATGAACACCGGGGAGCTGTTTTTT.

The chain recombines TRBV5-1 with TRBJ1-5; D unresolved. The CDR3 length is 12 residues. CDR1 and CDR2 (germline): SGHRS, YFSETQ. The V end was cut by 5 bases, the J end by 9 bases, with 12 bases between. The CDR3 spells CASRDGVGPQHF. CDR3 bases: TGCGCCAGCAGGGACGGCGTGGGGCCCCAGCATTTT.